This T cell receptor beta chain was identified during a study of radiation and T cells in renal cell carcinoma. Regarding treatment: 15 Gy SBRT to primary tumor, nephrectomy 4 weeks later. TCRdb's copy holds only in-frame clones and misses some; the assay was immunoSEQ multiplex PCR. The table shows approximately 17,000 clones, with 50% occurring only once. This clone was recorded many times. Sequences were derived from tumor tissue, sampled from a patient whose treatment included radiotherapy and nephrectomy. The sequence was collected from a woman aged 55-70 years with renal cell carcinoma.

Here the CDR3 reads CASRYRDEQYF. The CDR3 DNA reads TGTGCCAGCAGATACAGGGACGAGCAGTACTTC. The genes are TRBV7-9 and TRBJ2-7; weak D call: TRBD1 (6 bases). This CDR3 has 11 residues. V lost 6 bases and J lost 5, with 8 bases in between. Germline V CDR1 and CDR2: SEHNR, FQNEAQ (reference sequence).